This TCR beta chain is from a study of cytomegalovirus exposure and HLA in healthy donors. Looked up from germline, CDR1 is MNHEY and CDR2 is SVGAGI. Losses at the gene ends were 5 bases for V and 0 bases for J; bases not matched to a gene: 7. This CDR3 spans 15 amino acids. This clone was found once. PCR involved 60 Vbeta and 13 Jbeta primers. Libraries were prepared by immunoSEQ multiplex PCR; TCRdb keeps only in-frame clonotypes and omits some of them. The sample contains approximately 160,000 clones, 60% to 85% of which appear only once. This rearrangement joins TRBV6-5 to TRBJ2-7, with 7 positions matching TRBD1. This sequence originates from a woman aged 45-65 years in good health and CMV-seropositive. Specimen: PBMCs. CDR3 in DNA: TGTGCCAGCAGTGCCGCCGGGACAGACTCCTACGAGCAGTACTTC. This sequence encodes CASSAAGTDSYEQYF.